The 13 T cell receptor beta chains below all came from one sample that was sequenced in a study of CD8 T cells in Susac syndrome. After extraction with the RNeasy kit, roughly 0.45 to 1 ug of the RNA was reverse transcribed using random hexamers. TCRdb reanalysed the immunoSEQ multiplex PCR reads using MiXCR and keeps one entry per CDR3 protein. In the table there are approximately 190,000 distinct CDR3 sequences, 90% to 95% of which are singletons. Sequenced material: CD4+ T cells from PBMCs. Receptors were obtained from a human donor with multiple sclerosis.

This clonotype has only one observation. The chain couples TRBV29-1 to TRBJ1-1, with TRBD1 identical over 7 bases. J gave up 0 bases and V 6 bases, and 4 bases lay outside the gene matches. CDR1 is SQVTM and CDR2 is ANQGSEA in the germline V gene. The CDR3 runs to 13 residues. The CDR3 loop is CSVMTGLNTEAFF. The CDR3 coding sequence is TGCAGCGTGATGACAGGGTTGAACACTGAAGCTTTCTTT.

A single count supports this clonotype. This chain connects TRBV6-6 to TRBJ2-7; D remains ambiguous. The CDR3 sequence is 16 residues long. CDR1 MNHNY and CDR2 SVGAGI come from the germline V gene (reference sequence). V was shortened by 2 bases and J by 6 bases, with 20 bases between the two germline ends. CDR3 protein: CASSYGILGPRREQYF. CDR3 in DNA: TGTGCCAGCAGTTACGGCATCTTAGGGCCCCGCCGCGAGCAGTACTTC.

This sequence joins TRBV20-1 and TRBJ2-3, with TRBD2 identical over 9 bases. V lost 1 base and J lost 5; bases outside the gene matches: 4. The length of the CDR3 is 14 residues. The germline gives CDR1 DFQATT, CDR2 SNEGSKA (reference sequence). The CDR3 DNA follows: TGCAGTGCTAGAGTTAGCGGGAGCGGAGATACGCAGTATTTT. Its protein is CSARVSGSGDTQYF.

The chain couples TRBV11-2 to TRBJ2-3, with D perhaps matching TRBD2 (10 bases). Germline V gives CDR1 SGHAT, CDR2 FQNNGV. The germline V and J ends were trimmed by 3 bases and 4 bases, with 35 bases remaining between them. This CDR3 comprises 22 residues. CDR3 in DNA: TGTGCCAGCAGCTTTCGTGGGACAGGGCCCCCAGCGGGGGGGAGGGACGCAGATACGCAGTATTTT. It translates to CASSFRGTGPPAGGRDADTQYF.

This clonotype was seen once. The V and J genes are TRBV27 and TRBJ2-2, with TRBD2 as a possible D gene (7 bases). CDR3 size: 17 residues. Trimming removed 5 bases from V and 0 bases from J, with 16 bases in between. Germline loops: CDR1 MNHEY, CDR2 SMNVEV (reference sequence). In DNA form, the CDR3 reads TGTGCCAGCAGTCTGTGGGGGGGCGGAGCGAACACCGGGGAGCTGTTTTTT. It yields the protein CASSLWGGGANTGELFF.

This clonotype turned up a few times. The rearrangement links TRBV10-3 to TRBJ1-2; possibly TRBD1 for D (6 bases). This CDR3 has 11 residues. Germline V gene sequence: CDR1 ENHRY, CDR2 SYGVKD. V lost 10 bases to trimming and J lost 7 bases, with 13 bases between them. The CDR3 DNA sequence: TGTGCCAGCTCGACAGGAACTGGCTACACCTTC. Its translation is CASSTGTGYTF.

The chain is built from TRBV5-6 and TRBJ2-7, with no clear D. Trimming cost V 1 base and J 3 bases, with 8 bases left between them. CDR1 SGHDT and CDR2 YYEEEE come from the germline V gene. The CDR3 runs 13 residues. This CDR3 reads CASSLRDIYEQYF. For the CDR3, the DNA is TGTGCCAGCAGCTTGAGGGATATCTACGAGCAGTACTTC.

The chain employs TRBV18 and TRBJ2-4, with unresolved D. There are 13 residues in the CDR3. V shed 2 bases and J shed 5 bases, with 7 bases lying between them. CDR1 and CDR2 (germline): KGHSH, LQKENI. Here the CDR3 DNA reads TGTGCCAGCTCACCAGGGGTGGAAAACATTCAGTACTTC. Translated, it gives CASSPGVENIQYF.

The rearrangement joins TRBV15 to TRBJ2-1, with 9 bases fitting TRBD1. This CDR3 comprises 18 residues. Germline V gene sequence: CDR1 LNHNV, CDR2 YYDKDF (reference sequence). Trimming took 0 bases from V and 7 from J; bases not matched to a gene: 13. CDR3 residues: CATSRDYRGQGGINEQFF. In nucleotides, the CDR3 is TGTGCCACCAGCAGAGATTACCGGGGACAGGGTGGTATTAATGAGCAGTTCTTC.

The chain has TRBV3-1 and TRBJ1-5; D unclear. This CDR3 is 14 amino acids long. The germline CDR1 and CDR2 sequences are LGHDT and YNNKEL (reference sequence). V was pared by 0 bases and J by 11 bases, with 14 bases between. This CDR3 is CASSQDDKARSQHF. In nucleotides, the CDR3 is TGTGCCAGCAGCCAAGATGATAAGGCAAGATCCCAGCATTTT.

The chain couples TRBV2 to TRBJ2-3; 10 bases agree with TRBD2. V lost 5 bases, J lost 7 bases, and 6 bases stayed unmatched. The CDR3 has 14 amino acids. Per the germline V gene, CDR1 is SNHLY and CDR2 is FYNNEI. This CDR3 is CASSPSGSANTQYF. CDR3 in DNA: TGTGCCAGCAGTCCTAGCGGGAGTGCTAATACGCAGTATTTT.

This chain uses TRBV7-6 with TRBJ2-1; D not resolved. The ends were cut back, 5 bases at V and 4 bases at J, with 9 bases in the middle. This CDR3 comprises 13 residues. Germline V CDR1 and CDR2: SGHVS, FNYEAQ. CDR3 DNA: TGTGCCAGCAGCAAGGATAGATACAATGAGCAGTTCTTC. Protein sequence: CASSKDRYNEQFF.

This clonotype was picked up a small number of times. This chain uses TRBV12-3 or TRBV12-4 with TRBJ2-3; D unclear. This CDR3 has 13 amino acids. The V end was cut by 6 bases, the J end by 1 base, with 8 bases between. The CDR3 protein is CASSVDGTDTQYF. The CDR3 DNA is TGTGCCAGCAGCGTGGACGGCACAGATACGCAGTATTTT.